The 5 T cell receptor beta chains below were found in one sample sequenced in a study of identical twins. TCRdb called the 5' RACE reads again in MiXCR, with one record for every CDR3 protein. The sample carries about 690,000 distinct CDR3 sequences, over 5% recorded once. Sequencing input: naive T cells sorted from blood. These TCRs come from a young man in good health.

This clonotype was found a few times. This chain uses TRBV27 with TRBJ2-1; 8 nucleotides align to TRBD2. Looked up from germline, CDR1 is MNHEY and CDR2 is SMNVEV (reference sequence). CDR3 length: 18 amino acids. J gave up 0 bases and V 1 base, and 8 bases lay outside the gene matches. The chain's CDR3 is CASSLLREDWSSYNEQFF. DNA for the CDR3: TGTGCCAGCAGTTTATTGCGGGAGGACTGGAGCTCCTACAATGAGCAGTTCTTC.

At least ten counts were recorded for this clonotype. This chain connects TRBV10-3 to TRBJ2-3, with 8 bases aligning to TRBD2. There are 15 residues in the CDR3. V shed 6 bases, J shed 3 bases, and the junction held 8 bases outside the gene matches. The germline CDR1 and CDR2 sequences are ENHRY and SYGVKD. The CDR3 loop is CAIRSSGSHTDTQYF. The CDR3 DNA is TGTGCCATCAGATCAAGCGGGAGCCATACAGATACGCAGTATTTT.

This clonotype was picked up many times. V gene TRBV7-9 combines with J gene TRBJ2-7, with 8 nucleotides matching TRBD2. V shed 4 bases and J 0 bases; nucleotides not matched to a gene: 2. Germline loops: CDR1 SEHNR, CDR2 FQNEAQ (reference sequence). The CDR3 sequence is 14 residues long. The CDR3 here is CASSSGLGSYEQYF. CDR3 in DNA: TGTGCCAGCAGCTCGGGACTAGGCTCCTACGAGCAGTACTTC. Using reference TRBV7-9 and TRBJ2-7 for the parts outside the CDR3, the full variable domain is DTGVSQNPRHKITKRGQNVTFRCDPISEHNRLYWYRQTLGQGPEFLTYFQNEAQLEKSRLLSDRFSAERPKGSFSTLEIQRTEQGDSAMYLCASSSGLGSYEQYFGPGTRLTVT.

This clonotype was recorded many times. The gene calls are TRBV20-1 and TRBJ2-5; D unresolved. CDR3 length: 11 residues. Germline V gene data show CDR1 as DFQATT and CDR2 as SNEGSKA (reference sequence). V lost 1 base and J 13 bases, leaving 13 bases between the germline ends. CDR3 loop: CSARVEKSLYF. For the CDR3, the DNA is TGCAGTGCTAGAGTGGAGAAAAGCCTGTACTTC.

This clonotype appeared many times. The rearrangement joins TRBV27 to TRBJ1-1; 10 bases fit TRBD1. The CDR3 is made up of 14 amino acids. V trimming: 4 bases; J trimming: 8 bases; junction bases outside the gene matches: 7. CDR1 is MNHEY and CDR2 is SMNVEV in the germline V gene (reference sequence). CDR3 coding DNA: TGTGCCAGCAGTTACCGGGACAGGGGCGCGGAAGCTTTCTTT. It is translated as CASSYRDRGAEAFF.